This entry lists 23 T cell receptor beta chains sequenced from one sample in a study of Ad26.COV2.S vaccination and SARS-CoV-2 variants. The method was immunoSEQ multiplex PCR; TCRdb's version includes in-frame clones alone and lacks a portion of them. The sample includes some 420,000 clones, over 75% of them seen just once. Treatment indicated: over 15 received Ad26.COV2.S at low or high dose, single or two shots; about 5 received placebo; per-sample allocation not given. Collection of samples fell on day 63 after the first vaccine or placebo injection. Sample: peripheral blood, taken in a trial of Ad26.COV2.S vaccine versus placebo. Source of these receptors: a person between 18 and 65 years old who received the Ad26.COV2.S COVID-19 vaccine or a placebo.

This clone was seen only a few times. This chain connects TRBV6-4 to TRBJ1-1; possible D gene TRBD1, 6 bases. CDR3 length equals 13 residues. Trimming shortened V by 3 bases and J by 1 base, and 6 bases separated the two germline ends. Germline V gives CDR1 MRHNA, CDR2 SNTAGT. The CDR3 sequence: CASSEGANTEAFF. As DNA, the CDR3 is TGTGCCAGCAGTGAGGGGGCGAACACTGAAGCTTTCTTT.

The chain carries TRBV6-1 and TRBJ1-5; D ambiguous. CDR1 is MNHNS, CDR2 SASEGT, per germline. V lost 0 bases to trimming and J lost 7 bases, with 10 bases between them. This CDR3 comprises 14 residues. The CDR3 sequence: CASSEARSRQPQHF. CDR3 nucleotides: TGTGCCAGCAGTGAAGCGAGGTCCAGGCAGCCCCAGCATTTT.

The chain employs TRBV30 and TRBJ2-2; 10 bases agree with TRBD1. The germline gives CDR1 GTSNPN, CDR2 SVGIG (reference sequence). The CDR3 consists of 14 residues. The J segment lost 7 bases and the V segment lost 0 bases, leaving 2 bases of the junction unmatched. CDR3 in DNA: TGTGCCTGGAGTGTAGGGACAGGGGACGGGGAGCTGTTTTTT. This encodes CAWSVGTGDGELFF.

The chain joins TRBV12-3 or TRBV12-4 to TRBJ1-2; no reliable D call. This CDR3 is built from 12 residues. V shed 11 bases and J shed 2 bases, with 12 bases lying between them. CDR3 amino acids: CAGYGANYGYTF. The CDR3 nucleotides read TGTGCCGGTTACGGAGCCAACTATGGCTACACCTTC.

The chain carries TRBV19 and TRBJ2-3; 8 nucleotides line up with TRBD2. Trimming removed 8 bases from V and 8 bases from J; junction bases left unmatched: 9. CDR3 length: 13 amino acids. Germline CDR1 is LNHDA and CDR2 is SQIVND (reference sequence). CDR3 in amino acids: CASGPGLGGTQYF. The CDR3 DNA sequence: TGTGCCAGTGGACCGGGACTAGGCGGTACGCAGTATTTT.

This chain connects TRBV24-1 to TRBJ1-1; D remains unclear. This CDR3 has 13 residues. V was cut by 7 bases and J by 4 bases, with 12 bases left in between. Per the germline V gene, CDR1 is KGHDR and CDR2 is SFDVKD. The CDR3: CATSYSGTTEAFF. The CDR3 DNA is TGTGCCACCAGCTACTCCGGAACCACTGAAGCTTTCTTT.

The rearrangement links TRBV27 to TRBJ1-5; D call uncertain. Trimming took 3 bases from V and 9 from J, leaving 3 bases between them. Germline CDR1 MNHEY, CDR2 SMNVEV (reference sequence). The length of the CDR3 is 10 residues. CDR3 loop: CASSFPPQHF. The DNA for the CDR3 is TGTGCCAGCAGTTTCCCGCCCCAGCATTTT.

This chain joins TRBV30 and TRBJ2-3; 7 nucleotides line up with TRBD2. Germline-derived CDR1 and CDR2 are GTSNPN and SVGIG (reference sequence). V dropped 5 bases and J dropped 2; count of bases not matched to a gene: 4. CDR3 size: 13 residues. CDR3 sequence (DNA): TGTGCCTGGGGGAGGGGTAACACAGATACGCAGTATTTT. Translated: CAWGRGNTDTQYF.

The rearrangement joins TRBV7-2 to TRBJ1-2; D not certain. Trimming cost V 6 bases and J 4 bases, with 12 bases left between them. The CDR3 has 13 residues. Germline V CDR1 and CDR2: SGHTA, FQGNSA. The CDR3 region is CASSWAVGYGYTF. CDR3 DNA sequence: TGTGCCAGCAGTTGGGCAGTCGGCTATGGCTACACCTTC.

The V call is TRBV7-6, the J call TRBJ2-2; 10 bases agree with TRBD2. This CDR3 has 22 residues. Germline CDR1 reads SGHVS; CDR2 reads FNYEAQ. Trimming took 1 base from V and 3 from J; bases not matched to a gene: 20. This chain's CDR3 is CASSLVSGGTSAIGGDTGELFF. In nucleotides, the CDR3 is TGTGCCAGCAGCTTAGTAAGCGGCGGGACTAGCGCCATAGGGGGAGACACCGGGGAGCTGTTTTTT.

The V call is TRBV18, the J call TRBJ1-2, with TRBD1 matching 7 bases. V gave up 4 bases and J gave up 6 bases; unmatched junction bases: 8. CDR1 is KGHSH, CDR2 LQKENI, per germline. This CDR3 is 14 amino acids long. This CDR3 reads CASSQLDRDHGYTF. DNA for the CDR3: TGTGCCAGCTCACAACTAGACAGGGACCATGGCTACACCTTC.

The chain is built from TRBV18 and TRBJ2-5, with 7 nucleotides matching TRBD1. Germline V lookup: CDR1 KGHSH, CDR2 LQKENI. V was clipped by 3 bases and J by 2 bases; unmatched bases: 6. This CDR3 contains 15 residues. DNA for the CDR3: TGTGCCAGCTCACCCTCTACCAGGGGGCAAGAGACCCAGTACTTC. Encoded protein: CASSPSTRGQETQYF. The full variable domain, its missing parts supplied by reference TRBV18 and TRBJ2-5, is NAGVMQNPRHLVRRRGQEARLRCSPMKGHSHVYWYRQLPEEGLKFMVYLQKENIIDESGMPKERFSAEFPKEGPSILRIQQVVRGDSAAYFCASSPSTRGQETQYFGPGTRLLVL.

The chain uses TRBV7-2 and TRBJ2-7; possible D gene TRBD1, 5 bases. V was shortened by 2 bases and J by 2 bases, with 19 bases between the two germline ends. This CDR3 is 17 amino acids long. Germline V CDR1 and CDR2: SGHTA, FQGNSA. This chain's CDR3 is CASSLMNRKASPYEQYF. Here the CDR3 DNA reads TGTGCCAGCAGCTTAATGAACAGGAAGGCCTCCCCCTACGAGCAGTACTTC.

The chain uses TRBV18 and TRBJ1-5; D is perhaps TRBD1 (5 bases). The CDR3 has 17 amino acids. V lost 3 bases and J lost 2, with 17 bases in between. The germline CDR1 and CDR2 sequences are KGHSH and LQKENI. The CDR3 spells CASSPTGGGMGNQPQHF. DNA for the CDR3: TGTGCCAGCTCACCCACAGGCGGGGGGATGGGCAATCAGCCCCAGCATTTT.

V usage is TRBV11-2 and J usage is TRBJ2-7; tentative D call: TRBD1 (6 bases). In germline, CDR1 is SGHAT, CDR2 FQNNGV. V lost 3 bases, J lost 1 base, and 7 bases lay in between. The CDR3 covers 13 residues. The CDR3 DNA follows: TGTGCCAGCAGCTTGGGGGCTTCCTACGAGCAGTACTTC. Its protein product is CASSLGASYEQYF.

V usage is TRBV11-1 and J usage is TRBJ2-1, with 12 bases aligning to TRBD2. The CDR3 covers 15 residues. V was pared by 1 base and J by 7 bases, with 2 bases of the junction left unmatched. Germline CDR1 SGHAT, CDR2 FQDESV (reference sequence). CDR3 residues: CASSLVTSGGNEQFF. The CDR3 DNA is TGTGCCAGCAGCTTAGTCACTAGCGGGGGGAATGAGCAGTTCTTC.

The rearrangement uses TRBV7-9 and TRBJ2-1, with TRBD1 matching over 9 bases. The V gene end was trimmed by 5 bases and the J gene end by 4 bases; junction bases not matched to a gene: 12. The germline CDR1 and CDR2 sequences are SEHNR and FQNEAQ (reference sequence). This CDR3 has 17 amino acids. CDR3 amino acids: CASSPPTGTGKYNEQFF. The CDR3 nucleotides are TGTGCCAGCAGCCCACCGACCGGGACAGGGAAATACAATGAGCAGTTCTTC.

This clone was seen a single time. The chain has TRBV7-9 and TRBJ1-1; weak D call: TRBD1 (5 bases). The CDR3 loop spans 16 amino acids. Germline loops: CDR1 SEHNR, CDR2 FQNEAQ (reference sequence). Trimming cost V 5 bases and J 3 bases, with 19 bases left between them. The CDR3 DNA is TGTGCCAGCAGCGACCCTCATTCGACAGCTTACACTGAAGCTTTCTTT. It codes for CASSDPHSTAYTEAFF.

This clone was recorded a few times. The chain employs TRBV7-3 and TRBJ1-2; 11 bases match TRBD1. CDR1 and CDR2 (germline): SGHTA, FQGTGA. Trimming took 2 bases from V and 8 from J; bases not matched to a gene: 4. The CDR3 has 14 amino acids. DNA for the CDR3: TGTGCCAGCAGCTTAGGGACAGGGGGAACCGGCTACACCTTC. It yields the protein CASSLGTGGTGYTF.

This sequence joins TRBV27 and TRBJ2-1, with TRBD2 identical over 13 bases. The length of the CDR3 is 18 residues. With 3 bases clipped from V and 5 bases from J, the junction kept 10 bases outside the gene matches. The germline V gene has CDR1 MNHEY and CDR2 SMNVEV (reference sequence). In nucleotides, the CDR3 is TGTGCCAGCAGTTTCGGGACTAGCGGGGCCGGCTTTCACAATGAGCAGTTCTTC. It codes for CASSFGTSGAGFHNEQFF.

This chain joins TRBV19 and TRBJ2-7, with a weak D call TRBD2 (5 bases). The V gene's germline CDR1 is LNHDA and CDR2 SQIVND (reference sequence). The CDR3 spans 13 residues. Trimming removed 3 bases from V and 1 base from J, with 7 bases in between. The CDR3 protein is CASSMRESYEQYF. The CDR3 coding sequence is TGTGCCAGTAGTATGAGGGAATCCTACGAGCAGTACTTC. The full variable domain, completed using reference TRBV19 and TRBJ2-7, is DGGITQSPKYLFRKEGQNVTLSCEQNLNHDAMYWYRQDPGQGLRLIYYSQIVNDFQKGDIAEGYSVSREKKESFPLTVTSAQKNPTAFYLCASSMRESYEQYFGPGTRLTVT.

This sequence joins TRBV21-1 and TRBJ1-5. TRBV21-1 is termed a pseudogene. This CDR3 contains 17 residues. CDR3 region: CASSKDREGKGNQPQHF. Written as DNA, the CDR3 is TGTGCCAGCAGCAAAGATCGGGAAGGGAAGGGCAATCAGCCCCAGCATTTT.

J is TRBJ1-2 and V is TRBV28, with 12 bases aligning to TRBD1. CDR1 is MDHEN and CDR2 is SYDVKM in the germline V gene. The CDR3 consists of 17 residues. V was clipped by 2 bases and J by 8 bases; unmatched bases: 12. CDR3 protein: CASSLPGPGQGARGYTF. The CDR3 DNA reads as TGTGCCAGCAGTTTACCCGGACCGGGACAGGGGGCTAGGGGCTACACCTTC.